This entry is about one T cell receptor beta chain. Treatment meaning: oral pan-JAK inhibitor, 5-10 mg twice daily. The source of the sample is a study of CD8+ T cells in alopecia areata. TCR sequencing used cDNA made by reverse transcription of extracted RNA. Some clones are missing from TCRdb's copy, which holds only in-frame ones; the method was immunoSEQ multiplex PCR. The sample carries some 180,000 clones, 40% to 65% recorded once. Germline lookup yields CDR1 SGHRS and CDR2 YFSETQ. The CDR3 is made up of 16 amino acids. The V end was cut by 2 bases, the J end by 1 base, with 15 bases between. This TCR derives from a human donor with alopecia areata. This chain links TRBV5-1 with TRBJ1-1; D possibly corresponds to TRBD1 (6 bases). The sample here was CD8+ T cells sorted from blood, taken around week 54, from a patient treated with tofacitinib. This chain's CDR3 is CASSLEMGHRNTEAFF. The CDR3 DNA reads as TGCGCCAGCAGCTTAGAGATGGGACACCGGAACACTGAAGCTTTCTTT.